This TCR beta chain was documented in a study of T cell responses to AZD1222 COVID-19 vaccine. Points from the study as a whole: Spike regions recognized by vaccine-associated CD4 TCRs spanned the protein, led by 160-218 and 743-854. The reported proportion of spike-specific TCRs targeting unmutated variant regions was nearly half. There were repertoire samples only from the period after the peak T cell response. Increases in Spike-specific TCR breadth and depth were seen after two AZD1222 doses.

Germline-derived CDR1 and CDR2 are SQVTM and ANQGSEA. V was pared by 4 bases and J by 5 bases, with 15 bases between. The CDR3 sequence is 14 residues long. Clones were sequenced by immunoSEQ multiplex PCR, and TCRdb holds only the in-frame ones, with some missing. Among about 75,000 clones, approximately 88% were seen once, and the ten largest hold approximately 11%. Regarding this clone: Its antigen is not known.

J is TRBJ2-1 and V is TRBV29-1; a possible D gene is TRBD2 (6 bases). The TCR comes from an adult who received the MenACWY meningococcal vaccine as a control. The sequencing here drew on peripheral blood, taken 28 days after the second dose of the MenACWY control vaccine. As DNA, the CDR3 is TGCAGCGTTGCGGCGGGGACGACCAACAATGAGCAGTTCTTC. It is translated as CSVAAGTTNNEQFF.